The source of this TCR beta chain is a study of T cell clusters in autoimmune cytopenias. Study outcomes and limitations: Clustering suggested that physiological T cell clusters were missing in primary autoimmune cytopenia patients. Compared with active autoimmune hepatitis patients, healthy donors showed about 2.7-fold more exclusive TRB clusters.

By frequency, this clonotype is medium-sized. Antigen specificity is unknown. The CDR3 is made up of 15 amino acids. Germline loops: CDR1 LNHDA, CDR2 SQIVND (reference sequence). TRB was amplified from about 270 ng of peripheral blood genomic DNA per sample. TRB rearrangements were amplified by touch-down multiplex PCR with mixed TRB-A/B primers. With the multiplex PCR reads reprocessed, TCRdb shows one record per CDR3 protein and no DNA. The data show under 4,000 distinct CDR3 sequences, and the top ten clones hold about a sixth. This TCR came from a human donor with an autoimmune cytopenia or autoimmune hepatitis (not recorded which). The sample comprised peripheral blood. The chain carries TRBV19 and TRBJ2-3; TCRdb designates TRBD1, a call that cannot be tested without DNA. This CDR3 reads CASSIRGSGTDTQYF.